Listed below are T cell receptor beta chains from one sample, sequenced in a study of blood T cell repertoires in COVID-19. TCRdb's table, derived via immunoSEQ multiplex PCR, lists solely in-frame clones and lacks some. Seen here are approximately 90,000 clones, around 80% observed once, and the top ten hold 31%. Sequencing input: peripheral blood. These receptors all come from a woman aged 80 or over with active or convalescent COVID-19. CDR3s include the opening cysteine and the closing phenylalanine or tryptophan. D genes are given only for firm matches. Where a row states a size, it is once, few, many or the class of an expanded clone; other rows omit it.

TRBJ1-2	once	NA	TRBV2	CASSSFPNYGYTF	TGTGCCAGCAGTTCCTTCCCCAACTATGGCTACACCTTC
TRBJ2-7	NA	TRBD1	TRBV9	CASSVGDRDYEQYF	TGTGCCAGCAGCGTAGGAGACAGGGACTACGAGCAGTACTTC
TRBJ2-3	NA	NA	TRBV6-6	CASSAPGGTDTQYF	TGTGCCAGCAGTGCGCCAGGGGGGACAGATACGCAGTATTTT
TRBJ2-2	once	NA	TRBV5-1	CASTPQGGNTGELFF	TGCGCCAGCACCCCTCAGGGGGGGAACACCGGGGAGCTGTTTTTT
TRBJ2-7	many	NA	TRBV6-1	CASSEEDRTTYEQYF	TGTGCCAGCAGTGAAGAGGACAGAACCACTTACGAGCAGTACTTC
TRBJ2-3	NA	TRBD2	TRBV7-2	CASSWGLARRDTQYF	TGTGCCAGCAGCTGGGGACTAGCGCGGCGGGATACGCAGTATTTT
TRBJ2-2	NA	TRBD2	TRBV29-1	CSGRTGEGTGELFF	TGCAGCGGGAGGACGGGGGAGGGAACCGGGGAGCTGTTTTTT
TRBJ2-7	NA	NA	TRBV24-1	CATSDLDISYEQYF	TGTGCCACCAGTGATCTCGACATTTCCTACGAGCAGTACTTC
TRBJ2-3	few	NA	TRBV4-2	CASSQASGSSTDTQYF	TGTGCCAGCAGCCAAGCCAGCGGAAGTAGCACAGATACGCAGTATTTT
TRBJ2-6	NA	TRBD2	TRBV18	CASSPNIAGAGANVLTF	TGTGCCAGCTCACCAAATATAGCGGGGGCTGGGGCCAACGTCCTGACTTTC
TRBJ2-1	NA	NA	TRBV24-1	CATSNPRDKSSYNEQFF	TGTGCCACCAGTAACCCCCGGGACAAGAGCTCCTACAATGAGCAGTTCTTC